The rows below give T cell receptor beta chains drawn from one sample of a study of control samples from healthy donors and cancer patients. Method: immunoSEQ multiplex PCR; TCRdb's copy keeps in-frame clones and lacks some. The sample yields tens of thousands of clones, approximately 94% seen once. Source material: blood. These receptors all come from a young woman in good health. Both conserved end residues are part of each CDR3.

V,J,length,CDR3
TRBV5-4,TRBJ2-6,18,CASSSGLRPPSGANVLTF
TRBV27,TRBJ1-5,12,CASSFLLQPQHF
TRBV28,TRBJ1-5,16,CASSRLFTGTNQPQHF
TRBV7-3,TRBJ2-5,13,CASSLREGETQYF
TRBV5-1,TRBJ1-5,14,CASSLEGGKQPQHF
TRBV7-3,TRBJ2-1,21,CASSLTPGQWFRGDSYNEQFF
TRBV19,TRBJ2-2,14,CASSIARNTGELFF
TRBV6-5,TRBJ2-7,15,CASRPDSLPSYEQYF
TRBV11-2,TRBJ2-4,15,CASSPEQGRKNIQYF
TRBV6-1,TRBJ1-5,17,CASSGPGGQGGNQPQHF
TRBV29-1,TRBJ1-2,13,CSVDTVGTDGYTF
TRBV9,TRBJ2-7,15,CASSVGTQGSYEQYF
TRBV7-8,TRBJ2-3,17,CASSLTAGGYSTDTQYF
TRBV27,TRBJ2-5,14,CASRGLDRGETQYF
TRBV9,TRBJ1-6,15,CASSVAGSTNSPLHF
TRBV28,TRBJ1-1,11,CASSLASEAFF
TRBV9,TRBJ2-1,14,CASSVVGVRGEQFF
TRBV25-1,TRBJ1-2,15,CASSGHSGQSYGYTF
TRBV21-1,TRBJ2-7,13,CASSKGGIYEQYF
TRBV19,TRBJ1-1,13,CASSLRQGTEAFF
TRBV7-9,TRBJ2-5,15,CASSPGRGGSETQYF
TRBV5-6,TRBJ1-2,14,CASSFRQGWYGYTF
TRBV28,TRBJ1-6,15,CASRPRDRGTSPLHF
TRBV27,TRBJ2-1,15,CASSLRLGVVDEQFF
TRBV10-3,TRBJ2-2,20,CAISDFRVFREGKNTGELFF
TRBV9,TRBJ1-2,16,CASSLRDRVFGYGYTF
TRBV9,TRBJ1-1,18,CASSEQPWGRAMNTEAFF
TRBV5-1,TRBJ2-4,15,CASSLIGYGKNIQYF
TRBV5-1,TRBJ2-2,15,CASSFGDRETGELFF
TRBV4-3,TRBJ1-2,15,CASSQDQGMGYGYTF
TRBV5-4,TRBJ1-1,13,CASSGRQGHEAFF
TRBV5-1,TRBJ2-3,15,CASSRQGQGLDTQYF
TRBV28,TRBJ2-7,14,CASSRSGILVEQYF
TRBV2,TRBJ1-1,14,CASSHPGAGAEAFF
TRBV5-1,TRBJ2-7,15,CASSSTAGGPYEQYF
TRBV27,TRBJ2-3,18,CASSLSNGVGTSTDTQYF
TRBV24-1,TRBJ2-1,15,CATSDSGKTYNEQFF